This TCR beta chain was identified during a study of control samples from healthy donors and cancer patients. V was pared by 0 bases and J by 6 bases, with 14 bases between. CDR1 SGHNT and CDR2 YYREEE come from the germline V gene (reference sequence). The CDR3 spans 15 residues. The data were produced by immunoSEQ multiplex PCR, yet TCRdb's version contains in-frame clones alone and is incomplete. The sample carries tens of thousands of clones, about nine tenths recorded once. The sequence came from a woman between 65 and 79 years old in good health. The chain carries TRBV5-4 and TRBJ2-3; a possible D gene is TRBD2 (6 bases). The sequencing sample was made of blood. The CDR3 here is CASSLEQPGVDTQYF. Here the CDR3 DNA reads TGTGCCAGCAGCTTGGAACAGCCGGGAGTGGATACGCAGTATTTT.